These 27 T cell receptor beta chains were all obtained from the same sample, sequenced in a study of cytomegalovirus exposure and HLA in healthy donors. Both 60 Vbeta primers and 13 Jbeta primers went into the PCR. The repertoire was sequenced with immunoSEQ multiplex PCR; TCRdb's copy has only in-frame clones and lacks some. The repertoire holds about 170,000 clones, with about 85% as singletons. The specimen was PBMCs. Every receptor here comes from a man younger than 45 in good health and CMV-seropositive.

The V call is TRBV9, the J call TRBJ2-3, with D maybe TRBD1 (6 bases). CDR3 length equals 16 residues. V was shortened by 4 bases and J by 2 bases, with 17 bases between the two germline ends. CDR1 and CDR2 from the germline V gene are SGDLS and YYNGEE. The CDR3 sequence is CASSPLGARLTDTQYF. The CDR3 nucleotides read TGTGCCAGCAGCCCCCTGGGGGCTCGGCTCACAGATACGCAGTATTTT. Together with reference TRBV9 and TRBJ2-3, the CDR3 gives the full variable domain: DSGVTQTPKHLITATGQRVTLRCSPRSGDLSVYWYQQSLDQGLQFLIQYYNGEERAKGNILERFSAQQFPDLHSELNLSSLELGDSALYFCASSPLGARLTDTQYFGPGTRLTVL.

The V gene is TRBV21-1, the J gene TRBJ2-7; the DNA was not compared with TRBD2, the D call given in the table. TRBV21-1 is a known pseudogene. The CDR3 runs to 21 residues. DNA for the CDR3: TGTGCCAGCACCAAACCTAGAATGCCCGGGACTAGCGGAATTTTTGATTACGAGCAGTACGTC. It translates to CASTKPRMPGTSGIFDYEQYV.

The chain is built from TRBV5-4 and TRBJ1-6; D possibly corresponds to TRBD1 (5 bases). CDR1 is SGHNT, CDR2 YYREEE, per germline (reference sequence). This CDR3 contains 15 residues. Trimming took 6 bases from V and 10 from J, leaving 20 bases between them. CDR3 protein: CASTSKGGTYSPLHF. The DNA of the CDR3 is TGTGCCAGCACCAGCAAAGGAGGGACCTACTCACCCCTCCACTTT. Filled out from reference TRBV5-4 and TRBJ1-6, the complete variable domain reads ETGVTQSPTHLIKTRGQQVTLRCSSQSGHNTVSWYQQALGQGPQFIFQYYREEENGRGNFPPRFSGLQFPNYSSELNVNALELDDSALYLCASTSKGGTYSPLHFGNGTRLTVT.

Turning to this clone: The same CDR3 is also encoded by other DNA sequences in this sample. The rearrangement uses TRBV5-8 and TRBJ2-3; weak D call: TRBD2 (6 bases). Germline V gene data show CDR1 as SGHTS and CDR2 as YDEGEE. The CDR3 is 13 amino acids. V was shortened by 2 bases and J by 4 bases, with 8 bases between the two germline ends. In DNA, the CDR3 is TGTGCCAGCAGCTTTGGAGGGGCAGATACGCAGTATTTT. Protein product: CASSFGGADTQYF.

Comments on this clone: The junction and the germline gene differ at one end; a read error may be behind it. V is TRBV7-9 and J is TRBJ2-7, with 9 positions matching TRBD1. The CDR3 totals 17 residues. The germline V gene encodes CDR1 SEHNR and CDR2 FQNEAQ (reference sequence). The CDR3 sequence: CSSSLGSGTGSYYEQYF. The CDR3 DNA is TGTTCCAGCAGCTTAGGATCCGGGACAGGGTCCTATTACGAGCAGTACTTC.

V and J are TRBV27 and TRBJ1-1; TRBD1 is a possible D gene (5 bases). V gave up 0 bases and J gave up 0 bases, with 11 bases separating them. CDR3 length: 16 amino acids. CDR1 MNHEY and CDR2 SMNVEV come from the germline V gene (reference sequence). Written as DNA, the CDR3 is TGTGCCAGCAGTTTATCGGGGGGATTAATGAACACTGAAGCTTTCTTT. Translating it yields CASSLSGGLMNTEAFF.

The chain employs TRBV6-4 and TRBJ2-1; 11 nucleotides agree with TRBD2. The germline V gene has CDR1 MRHNA and CDR2 SNTAGT. Unmatched junction bases numbered 9, after V lost 4 bases and J lost 4 bases. This CDR3 region has 17 residues. The CDR3 region is CASSVEARLAGYNEQFF. CDR3 sequence (DNA): TGTGCCAGCAGTGTTGAGGCGAGACTAGCGGGATACAATGAGCAGTTCTTC.

This chain links TRBV4-2 with TRBJ2-5; a possible D gene is TRBD2 (5 bases). The CDR3 has 13 residues. Germline CDR1 and CDR2: LGHNA and YNFKEQ. Trimming shortened V by 1 base and J by 3 bases, and 6 bases separated the two germline ends. Here the CDR3 reads CASSQAREETQYF. The CDR3 DNA is TGTGCCAGCAGCCAAGCGCGGGAAGAGACCCAGTACTTC.

The chain has TRBV6-1 and TRBJ1-3, with D tentatively TRBD1 (6 bases). Trimming took off 5 bases at V and 0 bases at J, with 11 bases between the two ends. Germline CDR1 and CDR2: MNHNS and SASEGT. This CDR3 region has 15 residues. The CDR3 sequence: CASSTDRSSGNTIYF. CDR3 in DNA: TGTGCCAGCAGTACAGACAGGAGCTCTGGAAACACCATATATTTT.

This chain links TRBV28 with TRBJ2-2; D is perhaps TRBD2 (6 bases). Germline V gene lookup returns CDR1 MDHEN and CDR2 SYDVKM. The CDR3 runs to 14 residues. The V gene lost 6 bases and the J gene lost 6 bases, with 14 bases spanning the gap. In nucleotides, the CDR3 is TGTGCCAGCAGGATGGGACTCTCCGCCGGGGAGCTGTTTTTT. This translates into CASRMGLSAGELFF.

This chain links TRBV7-8 with TRBJ2-1; TRBD1 might be the D (6 bases). Germline CDR1 is SGHVS and CDR2 is FQNEAQ. V lost 5 bases, J lost 12 bases, and 11 bases lay in between. The CDR3 length is 11 residues. In DNA, the CDR3 is TGTGCCAGCAGCGCACAGGGTAGGCAGTTCTTC. Translating it yields CASSAQGRQFF.

This chain uses TRBV7-2 with TRBJ1-4; D is uncertain. Trimming shortened V by 5 bases and J by 8 bases, and 12 bases separated the two germline ends. Per germline, CDR1 SGHTA and CDR2 FQGNSA. CDR3 length: 13 amino acids. CDR3 sequence: CASSPEREEKLFF. The CDR3, as DNA: TGTGCCAGCAGCCCCGAGAGAGAGGAAAAACTGTTTTTT.

DNA of the CDR3: TGTGCCAGCAGCCCCAGGGGATCCAACTATGGCTACACCTTC. Translated: CASSPRGSNYGYTF. The J gene is TRBJ1-2, the V gene TRBV5-6, with D possibly TRBD1 on 6 matching bases. This CDR3 is built from 14 residues. V lost 4 bases to trimming and J lost 2 bases, with 12 bases between them. Germline-derived CDR1 and CDR2 are SGHDT and YYEEEE. Full variable domain (missing parts from reference TRBV5-6 and TRBJ1-2): DAGVTQSPTHLIKTRGQQVTLRCSPKSGHDTVSWYQQALGQGPQFIFQYYEEEERQRGNFPDRFSGHQFPNYSSELNVNALLLGDSALYLCASSPRGSNYGYTFGSGTRLTVV.

The chain combines TRBV6-1 with TRBJ1-2; possibly TRBD1 for D (5 bases). The CDR3 length is 14 residues. CDR1 and CDR2 (germline): MNHNS, SASEGT. Trimming removed 1 base from V and 5 bases from J, with 11 bases in between. For the CDR3, the DNA is TGTGCCAGCAGTGAAGTCTTAGGGGCTTATGGCTACACCTTC. Protein: CASSEVLGAYGYTF.

The chain links TRBV7-3 to TRBJ2-3, with a tentative D call TRBD1 (5 bases). This CDR3 comprises 14 residues. CDR1 SGHTA and CDR2 FQGTGA come from the germline V gene. Trimming took 4 bases from V and 4 from J, leaving 12 bases between them. The CDR3 reads CASSSGRIPDTQYF. The CDR3 DNA follows: TGTGCCAGCAGCTCAGGGCGAATACCAGATACGCAGTATTTT.

The chain is built from TRBV7-3 and TRBJ2-1, with D unclear. V lost 8 bases to trimming and J lost 8 bases, with 7 bases between them. There are 10 residues in the CDR3. The V gene's germline CDR1 is SGHTA and CDR2 FQGTGA. CDR3 in amino acids: CASRGHEQFF. For the CDR3, the DNA is TGTGCCAGCCGTGGGCATGAGCAGTTCTTC.

The J gene is TRBJ1-1, the V gene TRBV19; 8 positions match TRBD1. Germline V gene data show CDR1 as LNHDA and CDR2 as SQIVND (reference sequence). The CDR3 covers 14 residues. V shed 4 bases, J shed 3 bases, and the junction held 4 bases outside the gene matches. CDR3 in DNA: TGTGCCAGTAGTAGAGACAGGGGATACACTGAAGCTTTCTTT. Translation gives CASSRDRGYTEAFF.

The V and J genes are TRBV30 and TRBJ2-3; D is perhaps TRBD2 (6 bases). This CDR3 is 14 amino acids long. From germline, CDR1 is GTSNPN and CDR2 SVGIG (reference sequence). Trimming shortened V by 5 bases and J by 3 bases, and 15 bases separated the two germline ends. CDR3 protein: CAWGTDGTTDTQYF. The CDR3 DNA is TGTGCCTGGGGAACCGACGGGACTACAGATACGCAGTATTTT.

The rearrangement uses TRBV18 and TRBJ2-1, with TRBD2 identical over 7 bases. With V trimmed by 3 bases and J by 7 bases, 9 bases remained unmatched. The CDR3 is 15 amino acids. Germline assignment: CDR1 KGHSH and CDR2 LQKENI. This chain's CDR3 is CASSPIPAGKNEQFF. CDR3 DNA sequence: TGTGCCAGCTCACCGATACCAGCGGGGAAGAATGAGCAGTTCTTC.

V is TRBV6-5 and J is TRBJ2-7; D might be TRBD1 (6 bases). Germline loops: CDR1 MNHEY, CDR2 SVGAGI. Trimming removed 6 bases from V and 0 bases from J, with 9 bases in between. The CDR3 has 13 amino acids. CDR3 sequence: CASRQGLSYEQYF. In DNA form, the CDR3 reads TGTGCCAGCAGACAGGGCCTCTCCTACGAGCAGTACTTC.

The chain uses TRBV5-5 and TRBJ2-7; D is perhaps TRBD2 (6 bases). Germline CDR1 SGHKS, CDR2 YYEKEE (reference sequence). V was shortened by 0 bases and J by 0 bases, with 10 bases between the two germline ends. The CDR3 runs to 15 residues. The chain's CDR3 is CASSLVSGGSYEQYV. CDR3 coding DNA: TGTGCCAGCAGCTTGGTTAGCGGAGGCTCCTACGAGCAGTACGTC.

The rearrangement uses TRBV9 and TRBJ2-2; 12 bases fit TRBD2. From germline, CDR1 is SGDLS and CDR2 YYNGEE. The CDR3 consists of 15 residues. After removal of 2 bases from V and 8 bases from J, the junction contained 4 bases not matched to a gene. The DNA of the CDR3 is TGTGCCAGCAGCGTGACTAGCGGGAGAGTGGGGGAGCTGTTTTTT. Its protein is CASSVTSGRVGELFF.

The gene calls are TRBV5-1 and TRBJ1-1; the D gene is possibly TRBD1 (6 bases). Between the trimmed V and J ends, which lost 6 bases and 2 bases, there was a span of 17 bases. CDR3 length: 15 residues. Germline V gene lookup returns CDR1 SGHRS and CDR2 YFSETQ. In DNA, the CDR3 is TGCGCCAGCAAACCACAGGGCCCAGGAAACACTGAAGCTTTCTTT. It is translated as CASKPQGPGNTEAFF. Variable domain in full (rest from reference TRBV5-1 and TRBJ1-1): KAGVTQTPRYLIKTRGQQVTLSCSPISGHRSVSWYQQTPGQGLQFLFEYFSETQRNKGNFPGRFSGRQFSNSRSEMNVSTLELGDSALYLCASKPQGPGNTEAFFGQGTRLTVV.

This sequence joins TRBV6-4 and TRBJ1-2; D call uncertain. V lost 4 bases to trimming and J lost 3 bases, with 12 bases between them. The CDR3 extends over 14 amino acids. Looked up from germline, CDR1 is MRHNA and CDR2 is SNTAGT. The chain's CDR3 is CASSGRGSHYGYTF. As DNA, the CDR3 is TGTGCCAGCAGTGGACGAGGATCTCACTATGGCTACACCTTC.

This clone has more than one count but fewer than ten. This chain links TRBV11-2 with TRBJ1-1; 8 positions agree with TRBD1. This CDR3 spans 16 amino acids. Trimming took 5 bases from V and 7 from J; bases not matched to a gene: 15. Germline values: CDR1 SGHAT, CDR2 FQNNGV. CDR3 DNA sequence: TGTGCCAGCAGCGAGACCTCCGGACAGGGTTTGGATGAAGCTTTCTTT. It yields the protein CASSETSGQGLDEAFF.

This clone was seen at least ten times. V usage is TRBV5-5 and J usage is TRBJ1-1; TRBD1 is a possible D gene (6 bases). CDR1 SGHKS and CDR2 YYEKEE come from the germline V gene (reference sequence). This CDR3 contains 14 residues. The V end lost 2 bases, the J end lost 0 bases, and 8 bases lay between the germline ends. The CDR3 is CASSLTGMNTEAFF. DNA for the CDR3: TGTGCCAGCAGCTTAACAGGGATGAACACTGAAGCTTTCTTT.

The CDR3 here is CASSLTGDRSNEKLFF. The CDR3 DNA reads TGCGCCAGCAGCTTGACAGGGGATAGGTCCAATGAAAAACTGTTTTTT. V is TRBV5-1 and J is TRBJ1-4, with TRBD1 matching 7 bases. The V and J ends lost 1 base and 5 bases, in that order; junction bases with no gene match: 8. Germline V gene sequence: CDR1 SGHRS, CDR2 YFSETQ. This CDR3 is built from 16 residues.